This T cell receptor (beta chain) was obtained from a study of blood T cell repertoires in COVID-19. Overall study context: Researchers got acute and convalescent COVID-19 samples from the United States, Italy and Spain. Sources were T cells, B-cell-depleted T cells, or PBMCs; the material itself was cDNA or gDNA.

Authors' data handling: For nucleated cells, counts were estimated from reference gene primer amplification. Only in-frame clones appear in the TCRdb table, and some are missing; sequencing was by immunoSEQ multiplex PCR. V and J calls and clone size are as listed in that table; D and trimming were resolved from the DNA. The table shows about 120,000 clones, with more than 75% occurring only once. Germline V CDR1 and CDR2: SNHLY, FYNNEI. V was pared by 2 bases and J by 5 bases, with 4 bases of the junction left unmatched. The CDR3 extends over 15 amino acids. Seattle patients were enrolled during active infection and followed longitudinally.

The origin of this receptor is a man aged 60 to 75 with COVID-19, enrolled during active disease. The specimen was peripheral blood. The genes are TRBV2 and TRBJ1-5, with 9 positions matching TRBD1. CDR3 bases: TGTGCCAGCAGTGAACTACAGGGGGCTTATCAGCCCCAGCATTTT. This encodes CASSELQGAYQPQHF.